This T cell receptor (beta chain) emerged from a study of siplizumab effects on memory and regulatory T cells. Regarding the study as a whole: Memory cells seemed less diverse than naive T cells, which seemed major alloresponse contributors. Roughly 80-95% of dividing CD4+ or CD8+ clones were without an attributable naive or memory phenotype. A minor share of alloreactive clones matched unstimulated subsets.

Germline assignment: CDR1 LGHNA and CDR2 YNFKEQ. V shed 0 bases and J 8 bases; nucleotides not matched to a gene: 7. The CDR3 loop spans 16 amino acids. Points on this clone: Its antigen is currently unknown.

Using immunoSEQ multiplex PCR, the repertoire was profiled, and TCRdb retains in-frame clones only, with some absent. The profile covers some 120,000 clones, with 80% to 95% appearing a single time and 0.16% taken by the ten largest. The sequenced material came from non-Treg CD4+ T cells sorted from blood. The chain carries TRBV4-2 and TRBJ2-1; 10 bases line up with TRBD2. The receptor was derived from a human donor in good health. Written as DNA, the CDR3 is TGTGCCAGCAGCCAAGATCGAGCGGGGGGGCCTCATGAGCAGTTCTTC. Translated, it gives CASSQDRAGGPHEQFF.